This entry describes one T cell receptor beta chain. Its target is unknown. TCRdb reprocessed the 5' RACE reads via MiXCR and lists one record per CDR3 protein. The sample lists roughly 250,000 distinct CDR3 sequences, approximately 15% occurring once. This record belongs to a study of T-cell memory formation after mild COVID-19. Overall study results and limits: Clones that contracted from day 15 to 85 were balanced CD4/CD8, while later expanders leaned CD4+.

The CDR3 extends over 14 amino acids. The V end lost 3 bases, the J end lost 6 bases, and 13 bases lay between the germline ends. Germline assignment: CDR1 SGDLS and CDR2 YYNGEE. The V call is TRBV9, the J call TRBJ2-1, with D possibly matching TRBD2 (7 bases). Sequencing used PBMCs or a T cell subset sorted from them (not recorded which). This sequence originates from a man between 18 and 29 years old who had mild COVID-19 (a few samples of this study predate the infection). Cell type and time point are not known. CDR3 sequence (DNA): TGTGCCAGCAGCGCCTACAGGGAGGGCAATGAGCAGTTCTTC. Its protein is CASSAYREGNEQFF. Together with reference TRBV9 and TRBJ2-1, the CDR3 gives the full variable domain: DSGVTQTPKHLITATGQRVTLRCSPRSGDLSVYWYQQSLDQGLQFLIQYYNGEERAKGNILERFSAQQFPDLHSELNLSSLELGDSALYFCASSAYREGNEQFFGPGTRLTVL.